This TCR beta chain was captured by sequencing in a study of glioma-infiltrating T cells. Amplification of TCR alpha and beta CDR3 regions from RNA used iRepertoire nested multiplex PCR. TCRdb fed the multiplex PCR reads into MiXCR, producing one record per CDR3 protein. The sample has roughly 120,000 distinct CDR3 sequences, less than 30% seen once. This receptor was taken from a human donor with low-grade glioma or glioblastoma, undergoing nonglioma brain surgery, or in good health (not recorded which). Sequenced sample: glioma tissue, nonneoplastic brain tissue, or PBMCs (not recorded which).

The CDR3 DNA reads as TGTGCCAGCAGCTCTTCGTGGACAGGGTCCTACAATGAGCAGTTCTTC. Translation gives CASSSSWTGSYNEQFF. V gene TRBV7-6 combines with J gene TRBJ2-1; 8 bases agree with TRBD1. V was clipped by 4 bases and J by 1 base; unmatched bases: 6. The germline gives CDR1 SGHVS, CDR2 FNYEAQ. CDR3 length: 16 residues. The entire variable domain, with the rest obtained from reference TRBV7-6 and TRBJ2-1, is as follows: GAGVSQSPRYKVTKRGQDVALRCDPISGHVSLYWYRQALGQGPEFLTYFNYEAQQDKSGLPNDRFSAERPEGSISTLTIQRTEQRDSAMYRCASSSSWTGSYNEQFFGPGTRLTVL.